This T cell receptor beta chain comes out of a study of T cell clones after liver transplantation. Study summary: Liver transplant recipients had immunosuppression withdrawal attempted within 2 years. Patients counted as tolerant after at least one year off all immunosuppression, enzymes not exceeding twice normal. Post-transplant blood was tracked for graft-donor-reactive T cell clones identified in a pre-transplant mixed lymphocyte reaction. HCV positivity affected three of eight recipients; the rest lacked autoimmune or viral indications.

This CDR3 is 16 amino acids long. Germline lookup yields CDR1 SEHNR and CDR2 FQNEAQ (reference sequence). Trimming took off 1 base at V and 6 bases at J, with 13 bases between the two ends. Using immunoSEQ multiplex PCR, the repertoire was profiled, and TCRdb retains in-frame clones only, with some absent. Here the sample spans some 75,000 clones, about 80% being singletons. V gene TRBV7-9 combines with J gene TRBJ1-6, with a possible D match to TRBD1 (5 bases). Sequences were derived from CD4+ T cells from blood, sampled before liver transplant. The source is a human donor who received a liver transplant. The CDR3 region is CASSLVSGQSNSPLHF. CDR3 bases: TGTGCCAGCAGCTTAGTATCGGGGCAGAGTAATTCACCCCTCCACTTT.